Listed below are T cell receptor beta chains from one sample, sequenced in a study of T cells in Graves' hyperthyroidism and ophthalmopathy. TCRdb re-derived calls from the multiplex PCR reads in MiXCR, one entry per CDR3 protein. The repertoire includes hundreds of thousands of distinct CDR3 sequences, 22% of them detected once, and approximately 60% sits in the top ten. Sample: blood. All receptors come from a man aged 25-45 years with Graves' ophthalmopathy. Both conserved end residues are part of each CDR3. Fields, in order: clone size, V gene, D gene, CDR3 length, J gene, CDR3 protein, CDR3 DNA. D genes are given only for firm matches. Size values are once, few and many counts, or a class for expanded clones, and some rows have none.

few,TRBV19,TRBD1,17,TRBJ1-4,CASSIRYRQGVREKLFF,TGTGCCAGTAGTATAAGGTACCGACAGGGTGTTCGTGAAAAACTGTTTTTT
few,TRBV10-2,TRBD2,15,TRBJ2-3,CASGGLAGGRDTQYF,TGCGCCAGCGGGGGACTAGCGGGAGGGAGGGATACGCAGTATTTT
NA,TRBV12-3/TRBV12-4,NA,13,TRBJ1-1,CASSFTGRAEAFF,TGTGCCAGCAGTTTTACTGGTCGGGCTGAAGCTTTCTTT
NA,TRBV4-2,NA,18,TRBJ2-5,CASSQDPGRVALGGTQYF,TGTGCCAGCAGCCAAGATCCGGGCAGGGTGGCGCTAGGTGGGACCCAGTACTTC
many,TRBV6-6,NA,16,TRBJ2-3,CASSYSGRTSTDTQYF,TGTGCCAGCAGTTACTCGGGCAGGACTAGCACAGATACGCAGTATTTT
many,TRBV19,TRBD2,15,TRBJ2-7,CASSMGREPYYEQYF,TGTGCCAGTAGTATGGGGAGGGAGCCTTACTACGAGCAGTACTTC
NA,TRBV11-2,TRBD2,15,TRBJ2-2,CASRGVAGITGELFF,TGTGCCAGCAGAGGGGTAGCGGGAATCACCGGGGAGCTGTTTTTT
few,TRBV7-2,TRBD1,19,TRBJ2-1,CASSLEGYRDRTSHNEQFF,TGTGCCAGCAGCTTAGAGGGTTACCGGGACAGGACCTCCCACAATGAGCAGTTCTTC
NA,TRBV20-1,NA,12,TRBJ2-1,CSATMTGNEQFF,TGCAGTGCAACTATGACGGGCAATGAGCAGTTCTTC
NA,TRBV6-1,NA,17,TRBJ2-3,CASSEEGWGLGTDTQYF,TGTGCCAGCAGTGAAGAGGGGTGGGGGCTGGGCACAGATACGCAGTATTTT
few,TRBV29-1,NA,11,TRBJ2-3,CSVRGADTQYF,TGCAGCGTCCGTGGGGCAGATACGCAGTATTTT
few,TRBV3-1,NA,16,TRBJ2-4,CASSPGFSSSKNIQYF,TGTGCCAGCAGCCCCGGGTTCAGCAGCAGCAAAAACATTCAGTACTTC
few,TRBV9,NA,14,TRBJ2-7,CASKDRRSSYEQYF,TGTGCCAGCAAGGACAGACGAAGCTCCTACGAGCAGTACTTC
many,TRBV30,NA,14,TRBJ2-7,CAWNDDTIGYEQYF,TGTGCCTGGAACGATGACACGATCGGCTACGAGCAGTACTTC